The T cell receptor beta chain under discussion was sequenced for a study of post-analysis software for immune sequencing data (dated by TCRdb to about 2015). Broadly, across the study: Relapsing-remitting, secondary progressive and progressive-relapsing multiple sclerosis were recorded as disease courses, and subtype annotation was lacking for some patients. A subset of samples was prepared in parallel using single-end sample barcoding, then pooled and co-amplified after Illumina adapter ligation. The patient repertoires were compared against approximately ten previously published healthy control repertoires obtained from donors aged about 6 to 26 years.

Note on this clonotype: No antigen is known for it. No base-level quality is on record; no much larger clone is a single base apart.

Summary of the overall study and its limitations: Significantly lower normalized Chao1 diversity was found in multiple sclerosis patients than in controls, suggesting substantial peripheral T-cell clonal expansion. When samples were clustered directly using the F measure, samples prepared in the same batch co-clustered strongly, which prompted a batch-effect correction. The control group was slightly older than the multiple sclerosis patient group.

TCR beta repertoires were profiled from peripheral blood of more than ten young patients with multiple sclerosis to demonstrate the VDJtools post-analysis software. Multiple sclerosis patients were children and adolescents aged about 6 to 16 years. The library relied on PCR. The sequencing machine was an Illumina HiSeq 2500. To reduce PCR and sequencing biases, unique molecular identifiers were incorporated into the TCR beta cDNA libraries. Per 1 to 10 million input T cells, around 500,000 cDNA molecules were obtained, such that each molecule approximated one T cell. The patient libraries were prepared and sequenced with the same protocol used for the earlier healthy control dataset. Within a given batch, samples were prepared together, multiplexed and sequenced on the same HiSeq lane. Per the authors' processing: MIGEC was used to process the raw barcoded reads, and molecular identifier groups with only a single read were discarded before consensus assembly and CDR3 extraction. Clonotype tables were post-analysed with VDJtools, and diversity was normalized by down-sampling all datasets to the smallest sample size. Repertoire overlap clustering matched CDR3 amino acid but not nucleotide sequences to correct batch-related cross-sample contamination. TCRdb took the public reads, trimmed them with fastp at Q25, ran MiXCR for clone calling and kept in-frame beta chains. Each entry is one CDR3 protein sequence, shown with its most common DNA and genes. The V and J calls and clone size come from TCRdb's table, not from the authors' own analysis. The sample profile shows 750,000 to 950,000 distinct CDR3 sequences; about 50% of them were found once. About 4.5% of the sample lies in the top ten.

Sequenced: blood. The source is a girl aged 5 to 17 with multiple sclerosis.

The CDR3 reads CSRTGGSDNEQFF. The DNA is as follows: TGCAGCAGGACAGGGGGGAGCGACAATGAGCAGTTCTTC. The chain is assembled from TRBV20-1 and TRBJ2-1, with TRBD1 identical over 10 junction bases. Reading from cysteine to phenylalanine, the CDR3 counts 13 amino acids. CDR3 DNA is the only sequence kept; it has 39 bases, read in frame from the first base. From a lookup of the germline V gene (reference sequence), CDR1 and CDR2 are DFQATT and SNEGSKA.